The clone carrying this T cell receptor (beta chain) was seen a handful of times. The data are from a study of T-cell memory formation after mild COVID-19. The CDR3 covers 14 residues. The J segment lost 8 bases and the V segment lost 4 bases, leaving 1 base of the junction unmatched. Germline V CDR1 and CDR2: SGHAT, FQNNGV. MiXCR, run by TCRdb on the 5' RACE reads, gives a single entry per CDR3 protein. The sample has some 450,000 distinct CDR3 sequences, under 20% seen once. The sequence derives from a man between 18 and 35 years old who had mild COVID-19 (a few samples of this study predate the infection). Cell type and time point are not known. The V and J genes are TRBV11-2 and TRBJ2-1; 14 bases align to TRBD2. What was sequenced was PBMCs or a T cell subset sorted from them (not recorded which). CDR3 bases: TGTGCCAGCAGCTGGGGACTAGCGGGGGATGAGCAGTTCTTC. Translating gives CASSWGLAGDEQFF.